At least ten counts were recorded for the clone carrying this T cell receptor beta chain. Its antigen remains unidentified. TCRdb called the multiplex PCR reads again in MiXCR, with one record for every CDR3 protein. The profile shows about 150,000 distinct CDR3 sequences, about 31% of them singletons. Axillary draining lymph nodes of breast cancer patients supplied the node samples. The CDR3 loop spans 15 amino acids. Germline V CDR1 and CDR2: SGHNT, YENEEA. V shed 5 bases and J 7 bases; nucleotides not matched to a gene: 8. This sample was taken from a study of breast tumors, draining lymph nodes, adjacent tissues. Findings of the study overall: Compared with basal-like, luminal-like tumors shared significantly more repertoire with nontumor tissue. Tumor repertoires ranked between lymph nodes and nontumor tissue in diversity, with V and J gene preferences. Data only fit, rather than demonstrated, lymph node origin of most tumor T cells. The data were judged consistent with most tumor T cells coming from lymph node and expanding in tumor.

Material: axillary lymph node tissue. The receptor was derived from a female donor with breast cancer. Some clones in this sample may be carry-over from other donors' samples. The rearrangement joins TRBV11-3 to TRBJ2-1; TRBD1 matches 10 bases. CDR3 nucleotide sequence: TGTGCCAGCAGCCTACGACAGGGGGCGGCAAATGAGCAGTTCTTC. This translates into CASSLRQGAANEQFF.